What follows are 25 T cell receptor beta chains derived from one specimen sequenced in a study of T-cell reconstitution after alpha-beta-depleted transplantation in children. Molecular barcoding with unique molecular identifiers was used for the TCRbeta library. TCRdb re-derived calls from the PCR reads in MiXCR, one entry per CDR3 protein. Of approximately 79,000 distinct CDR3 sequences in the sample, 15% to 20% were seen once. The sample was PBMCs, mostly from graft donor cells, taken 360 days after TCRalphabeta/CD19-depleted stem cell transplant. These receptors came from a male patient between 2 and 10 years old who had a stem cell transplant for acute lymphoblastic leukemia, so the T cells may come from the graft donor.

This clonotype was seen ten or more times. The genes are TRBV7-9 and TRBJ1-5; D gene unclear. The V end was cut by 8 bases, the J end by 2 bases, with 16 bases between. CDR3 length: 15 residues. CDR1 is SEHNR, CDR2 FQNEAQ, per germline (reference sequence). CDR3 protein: CASYLGSHGNQPQHF. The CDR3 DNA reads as TGTGCCAGCTATCTAGGCAGTCACGGCAATCAGCCCCAGCATTTT.

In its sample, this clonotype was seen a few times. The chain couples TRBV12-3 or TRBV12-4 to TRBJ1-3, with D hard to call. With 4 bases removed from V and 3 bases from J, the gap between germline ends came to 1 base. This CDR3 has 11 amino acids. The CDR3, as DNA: TGTGCCAGCAGTTATGGAAACACCATATATTTT. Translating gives CASSYGNTIYF.

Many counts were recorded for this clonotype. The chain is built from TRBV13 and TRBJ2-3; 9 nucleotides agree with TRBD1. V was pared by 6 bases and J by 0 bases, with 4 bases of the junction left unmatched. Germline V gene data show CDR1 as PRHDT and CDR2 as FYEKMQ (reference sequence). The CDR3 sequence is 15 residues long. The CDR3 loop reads CASSPTGGSTDTQYF. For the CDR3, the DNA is TGTGCCAGCAGTCCGACAGGGGGAAGCACAGATACGCAGTATTTT.

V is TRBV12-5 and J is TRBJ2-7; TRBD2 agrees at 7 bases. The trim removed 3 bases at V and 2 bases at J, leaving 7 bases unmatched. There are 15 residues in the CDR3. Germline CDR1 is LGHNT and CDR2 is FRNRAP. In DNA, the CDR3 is TGTGCTAGTGGTTTTTCTTGGGGGGGAACCTACGAGCAGTACTTC. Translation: CASGFSWGGTYEQYF.

CDR3: CAISSLFAQQGYEQYF. The DNA of the CDR3 is TGTGCCATCAGTTCCCTTTTCGCACAACAGGGCTACGAGCAGTACTTC. The J gene is TRBJ2-7, the V gene TRBV10-3; D possibly corresponds to TRBD1 (6 bases). V shed 5 bases and J shed 3 bases, with 20 bases lying between them. The germline gives CDR1 ENHRY, CDR2 SYGVKD. CDR3 length: 16 amino acids.

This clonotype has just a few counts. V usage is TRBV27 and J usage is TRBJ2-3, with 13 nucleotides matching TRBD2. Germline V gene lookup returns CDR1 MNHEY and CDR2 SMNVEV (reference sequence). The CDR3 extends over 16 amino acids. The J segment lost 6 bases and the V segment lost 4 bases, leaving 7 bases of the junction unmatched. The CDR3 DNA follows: TGTGCCAGCAGTTCCTGGACTAGCGGGAGAGGCGATACGCAGTATTTT. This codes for CASSSWTSGRGDTQYF.

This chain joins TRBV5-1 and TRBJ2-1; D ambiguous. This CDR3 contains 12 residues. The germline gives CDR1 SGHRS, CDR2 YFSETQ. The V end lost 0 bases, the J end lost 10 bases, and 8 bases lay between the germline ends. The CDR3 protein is CASSLAWGEQFF. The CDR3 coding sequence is TGCGCCAGCAGCTTGGCGTGGGGAGAGCAGTTCTTC.

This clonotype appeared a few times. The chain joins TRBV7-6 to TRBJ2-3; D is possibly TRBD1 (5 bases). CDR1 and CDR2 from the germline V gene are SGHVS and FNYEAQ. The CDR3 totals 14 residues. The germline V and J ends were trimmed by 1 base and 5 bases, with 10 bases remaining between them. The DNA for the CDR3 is TGTGCCAGCAGCTTAGTAGGGGTGGGAGATACGCAGTATTTT. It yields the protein CASSLVGVGDTQYF.

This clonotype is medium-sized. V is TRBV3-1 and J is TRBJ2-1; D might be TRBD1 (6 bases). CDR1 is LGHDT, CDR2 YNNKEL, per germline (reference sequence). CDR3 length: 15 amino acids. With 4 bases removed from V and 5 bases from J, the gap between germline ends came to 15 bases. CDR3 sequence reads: CASSLGAGANNEQFF. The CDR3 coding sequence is TGTGCCAGCAGCCTCGGCGCAGGGGCCAACAATGAGCAGTTCTTC.

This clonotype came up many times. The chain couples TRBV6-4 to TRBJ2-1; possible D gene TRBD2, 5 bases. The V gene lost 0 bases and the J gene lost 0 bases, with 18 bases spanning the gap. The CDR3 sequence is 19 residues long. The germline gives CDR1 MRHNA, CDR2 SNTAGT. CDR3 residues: CASSDSPTTLRGSYNEQFF. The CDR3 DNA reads TGTGCCAGCAGTGACTCGCCGACTACCCTTCGGGGCTCCTACAATGAGCAGTTCTTC.

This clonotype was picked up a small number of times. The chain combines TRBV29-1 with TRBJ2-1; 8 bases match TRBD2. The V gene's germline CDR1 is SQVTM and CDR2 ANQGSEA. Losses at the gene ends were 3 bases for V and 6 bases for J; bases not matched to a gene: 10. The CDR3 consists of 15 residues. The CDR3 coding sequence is TGCAGCGTTGACTCGGGACTAGTACACTCCAATGAGCAGTTCTTC. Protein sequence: CSVDSGLVHSNEQFF.

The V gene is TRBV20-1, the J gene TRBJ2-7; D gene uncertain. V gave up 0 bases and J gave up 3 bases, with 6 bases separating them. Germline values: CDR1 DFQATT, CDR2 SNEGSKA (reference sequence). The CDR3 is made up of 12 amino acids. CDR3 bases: TGCAGTGCTAGAGACCCCTACTACGAGCAGTACTTC. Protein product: CSARDPYYEQYF.

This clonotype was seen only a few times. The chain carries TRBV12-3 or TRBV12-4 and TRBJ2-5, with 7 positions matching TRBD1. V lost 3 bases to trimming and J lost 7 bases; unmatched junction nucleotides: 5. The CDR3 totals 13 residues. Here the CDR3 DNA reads TGTGCCAGCAGTTTGGTAGGGGGCGGGACCCAGTACTTC. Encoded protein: CASSLVGGGTQYF.

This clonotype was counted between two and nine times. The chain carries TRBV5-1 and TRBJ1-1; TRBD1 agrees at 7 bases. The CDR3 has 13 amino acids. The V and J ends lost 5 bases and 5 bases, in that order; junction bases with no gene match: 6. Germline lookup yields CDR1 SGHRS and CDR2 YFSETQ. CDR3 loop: CASRWQGGTEAFF. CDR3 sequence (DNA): TGCGCCAGCAGGTGGCAGGGGGGAACTGAAGCTTTCTTT. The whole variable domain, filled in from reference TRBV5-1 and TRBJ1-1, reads KAGVTQTPRYLIKTRGQQVTLSCSPISGHRSVSWYQQTPGQGLQFLFEYFSETQRNKGNFPGRFSGRQFSNSRSEMNVSTLELGDSALYLCASRWQGGTEAFFGQGTRLTVV.

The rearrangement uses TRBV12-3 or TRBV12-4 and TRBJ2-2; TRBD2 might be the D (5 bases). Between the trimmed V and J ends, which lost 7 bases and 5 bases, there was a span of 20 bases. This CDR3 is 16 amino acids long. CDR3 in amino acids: CASTTGWEWDTGELFF. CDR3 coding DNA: TGTGCCAGCACCACTGGGTGGGAGTGGGATACCGGGGAGCTGTTTTTT.

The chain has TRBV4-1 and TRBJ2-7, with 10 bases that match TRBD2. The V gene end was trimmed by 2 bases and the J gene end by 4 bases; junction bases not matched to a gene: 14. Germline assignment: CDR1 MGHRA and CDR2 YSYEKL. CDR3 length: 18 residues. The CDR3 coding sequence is TGCGCCAGCAGCCAAAACCCCCCTCTAGCGGGAGTTGGGTACGAGCAGTACTTC. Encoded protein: CASSQNPPLAGVGYEQYF.

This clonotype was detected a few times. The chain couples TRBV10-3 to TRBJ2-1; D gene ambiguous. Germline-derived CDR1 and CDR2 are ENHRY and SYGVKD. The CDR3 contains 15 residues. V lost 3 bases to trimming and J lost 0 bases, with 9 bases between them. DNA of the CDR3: TGTGCCATCAGTGAATCGGTCAGCTCCTACAATGAGCAGTTCTTC. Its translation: CAISESVSSYNEQFF.

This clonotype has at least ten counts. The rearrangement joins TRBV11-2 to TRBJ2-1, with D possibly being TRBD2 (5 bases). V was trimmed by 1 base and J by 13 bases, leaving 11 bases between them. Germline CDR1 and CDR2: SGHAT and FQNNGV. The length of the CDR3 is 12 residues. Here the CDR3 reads CASSLGRTHQFF. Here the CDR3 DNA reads TGTGCCAGCAGCTTAGGGCGGACTCACCAGTTCTTC.

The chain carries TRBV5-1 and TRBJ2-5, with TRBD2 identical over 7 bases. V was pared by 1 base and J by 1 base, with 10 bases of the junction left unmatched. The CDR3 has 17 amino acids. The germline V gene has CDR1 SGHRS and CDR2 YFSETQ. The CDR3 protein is CASSLFGSGPFQETQYF. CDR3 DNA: TGCGCCAGCAGCTTGTTTGGTAGCGGGCCATTCCAAGAGACCCAGTACTTC.

This CDR3 is CATSDKGGELFF. Here the CDR3 DNA reads TGTGCCACCAGTGACAAGGGAGGGGAGCTGTTTTTT. The chain combines TRBV24-1 with TRBJ2-2; D is ambiguous. The germline gives CDR1 KGHDR, CDR2 SFDVKD. The CDR3 consists of 12 residues. Deletions cut 4 bases from V and 8 bases from J, with 7 bases between.

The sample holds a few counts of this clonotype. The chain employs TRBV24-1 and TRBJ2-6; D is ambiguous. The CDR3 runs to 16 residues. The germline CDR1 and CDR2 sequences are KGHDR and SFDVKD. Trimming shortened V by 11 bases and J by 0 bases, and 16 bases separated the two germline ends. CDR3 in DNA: TGTGCCATTGGACCGCGACCGAGCTCTGGGGCCAACGTCCTGACTTTC. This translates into CAIGPRPSSGANVLTF.

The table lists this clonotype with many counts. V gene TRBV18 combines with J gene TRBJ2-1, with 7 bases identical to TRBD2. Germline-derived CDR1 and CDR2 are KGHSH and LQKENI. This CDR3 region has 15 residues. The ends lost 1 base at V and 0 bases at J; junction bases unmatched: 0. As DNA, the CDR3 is TGTGCCAGCTCACCACAGCGGGACTCCTACAATGAGCAGTTCTTC. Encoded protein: CASSPQRDSYNEQFF.

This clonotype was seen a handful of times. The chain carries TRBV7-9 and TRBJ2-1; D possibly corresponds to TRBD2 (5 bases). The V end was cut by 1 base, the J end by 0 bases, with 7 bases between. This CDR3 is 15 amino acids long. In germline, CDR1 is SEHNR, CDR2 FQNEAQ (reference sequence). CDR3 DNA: TGTGCCAGCAGCTTAGTGCTAGCCTCCTACAATGAGCAGTTCTTC. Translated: CASSLVLASYNEQFF.

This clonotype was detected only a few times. CDR3: CASSTTGPHYEQYF. CDR3 nucleotide sequence: TGTGCCAGCAGCACGACAGGGCCACACTACGAGCAGTACTTC. The rearrangement links TRBV21-1 to TRBJ2-7; the table's D call TRBD1 went unverified against the DNA. TRBV21-1 is described as a pseudogene. This CDR3 has 14 residues.

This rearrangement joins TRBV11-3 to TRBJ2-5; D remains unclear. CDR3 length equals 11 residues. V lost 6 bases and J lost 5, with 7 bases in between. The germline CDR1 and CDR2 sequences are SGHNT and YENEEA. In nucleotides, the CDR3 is TGTGCCAGCAGGGGGAAGGAGACCCAGTACTTC. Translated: CASRGKETQYF.